This T cell receptor beta chain was found in a study of tumor-infiltrating lymphocytes in localized non-small cell lung cancer. Trimming cost V 4 bases and J 14 bases, with 12 bases left between them. CDR1 and CDR2 from the germline V gene are DFQATT and SNEGSKA (reference sequence). The CDR3 runs 11 residues. Measured with immunoSEQ multiplex PCR; TCRdb has only the in-frame clones, and not every one. The table lists about 9,200 clones, approximately 60% of them singletons. Sample: uninvolved lung tissue not adjacent to the tumor. The J gene is TRBJ1-6, the V gene TRBV20-1; unclear D gene. This clonotype was obtained from a human donor with non-small cell lung cancer. CDR3 DNA: TGCAGTGCTACACAGCGGGAAACCCTCCACTTT. It specifies CSATQRETLHF.